The clone carrying this TCR beta chain has only a few counts. Its antigen is undetermined. These data are taken from a study of identical twins. TCRdb re-derived calls from the 5' RACE reads in MiXCR, one entry per CDR3 protein. The sample includes 600,000 to 800,000 distinct CDR3 sequences, about 20% of them seen just once. The CDR3 loop spans 13 amino acids. V gave up 3 bases and J gave up 0 bases, with 9 bases separating them. Germline CDR1 DFQATT, CDR2 SNEGSKA (reference sequence). Overall study findings and caveats: Compared with unrelated sharing, twin-shared out-of-frame alpha sequences had more low-probability sequences.

These same data were also listed under a study on T cells expressing NK-cell markers. That publication notes: Roughly six donors showed dominant NKG2C+ clonotypes comprising roughly 1.0-7.0% of their CD8+ T cells. There were several donors in whom these clonotypes also led the CD3+CD56-NKG2C+ fraction.

The sample comprised PBMCs. The V gene is TRBV20-1, the J gene TRBJ2-7, with D hard to call. This TCR was sampled from a woman in her late teens or twenties in good health. The chain's CDR3 is CSARGASSYEQYF. The CDR3 region has the DNA TGCAGTGCTAGGGGCGCTAGCTCCTACGAGCAGTACTTC.